The rows below give T cell receptor beta chains drawn from one sample of a study of T cells in narcolepsy. Libraries were prepared by immunoSEQ multiplex PCR; TCRdb keeps only in-frame clonotypes and omits some of them. The sample holds about 15,000 clones, about 85% seen once. The sequenced sample consisted of memory (CD45RA-) CD4+ T cells from blood. The receptors shown here come from a human donor in good health. The CDR3 runs from the conserved cysteine through the conserved F or W. The D gene is left open where the match is weak. Size values are once, few and many counts, or a class for expanded clones, and some rows have none.

-	TRBD2	16	TRBV19	TRBJ2-7	TGTGCCAGTAGTATGGGGACTAGCGGGAGTCTTGGCGAGCAGTACTTC	CASSMGTSGSLGEQYF
-	-	16	TRBV11-2	TRBJ1-1	TGTGCCAGCAGCTTAGCGCGGGAGACCCCGGGGGCTGAAGCTTTCTTT	CASSLARETPGAEAFF
once	-	15	TRBV30	TRBJ2-5	TGTGCCTGGAGTGTACAGGGGGGGCCCGGGGAGACCCAGTACTTC	CAWSVQGGPGETQYF
-	-	14	TRBV30	TRBJ1-5	TGTGCCTGGAGCGGGGGGACGGTAGGGCAGCCCCAGCATTTT	CAWSGGTVGQPQHF
-	-	14	TRBV15	TRBJ2-7	TGTGCCACCAGCAGAGGTGACTTTGCCTACGAGCAGTACTTC	CATSRGDFAYEQYF
few	-	13	TRBV6-5	TRBJ2-3	TGTGCCAGCAGTCCCGAAACCGGGCCCCGCGCGTATTTT	CASSPETGPRAYF
-	TRBD2	19	TRBV30	TRBJ2-2	TGTGCCTGGAGTGTATTGGTAGCGGGATCATTCTTGAACACCGGGGAGCTGTTTTTT	CAWSVLVAGSFLNTGELFF
-	-	12	TRBV5-4	TRBJ2-1	TGTGCCAGCAGCTTGTTACCGGGAGAGCAGTTCTTC	CASSLLPGEQFF
-	-	15	TRBV5-6	TRBJ2-7	TGTGCCAGCAGCCGGTCGGATACCCCATTCCACGAGCAGTACTTC	CASSRSDTPFHEQYF
-	TRBD2	16	TRBV7-2	TRBJ2-1	TGTGCCAGCAGCCCTATACCGGGACTAGCGAGCAATGAGCAGTTCTTC	CASSPIPGLASNEQFF
-	-	14	TRBV5-4	TRBJ2-1	TGTGCCAGCAGCTTACCGGGAGAACCGGGTGAGCAGTTCTTC	CASSLPGEPGEQFF